These 13 T cell receptor beta chains originate from one sample sequenced in a study of tissue T cells after allogeneic stem cell transplantation. The sample's time point: mouse harvest day 7 after allogeneic transplant. Each mouse received 10^7 T-cell-depleted marrow cells plus 10^6 splenic CD5+ T cells by tail vein. The data were produced by immunoSEQ multiplex PCR, yet TCRdb's version contains in-frame clones alone and is incomplete. The sample consists of roughly 3,000 clones, over 50% of them appearing once. Sequenced material: spleen. The receptors shown here come from a female BALB/c mouse given C57BL/6 T cells with graft-versus-host disease after an allogeneic hematopoietic cell transplant.

Comments on this clone: Genes and germline are mouse. The CDR3 goes on 1 residue after the read ends, and that part is filled in from the germline J gene. This rearrangement joins TRBV13-2 to TRBJ2-5, with a weak D call TRBD1 (6 bases). The CDR3 loop spans 13 amino acids. The germline CDR1 and CDR2 sequences are NNHNN and SYGAGS (reference sequence). The V and J ends lost 2 bases and 6 bases respectively, with 10 bases between them. The CDR3 DNA, read in part, is TGTGCCAGCGGTGACACAGGGAGGGACACCCAGTAC. Protein: CASGDTGRDTQY. From start to end, the CDR3 is CASGDTGRDTQYF.

Details on this clone: Gene names and germline refer to mouse. The read terminates 1 residue ahead of where the CDR3 ends, so the germline J gene completes it. This sequence joins TRBV26 and TRBJ2-1, with 13 nucleotides matching TRBD2. CDR1 and CDR2 (germline): KGHPV, FQNQEV (reference sequence). Unmatched junction bases numbered 1, after V lost 4 bases and J lost 1 base. This CDR3 spans 16 amino acids. The CDR3 bases that were read are TGTGCCAGCAGTCGGGACTGGGGGGGGAACTATGCTGAGCAGTTC. This encodes CASSRDWGGNYAEQF. The complete CDR3 protein is CASSRDWGGNYAEQFF.

This clone was detected only a few times. The gene symbols are mouse symbols. From the germline J gene comes the end of the CDR3, since the read stops 1 residue before it. This chain links TRBV29 with TRBJ2-7, with a tentative D call TRBD1 (6 bases). This CDR3 has 13 residues. Germline V lookup: CDR1 MSHET, CDR2 SYDVDS. The V end was cut by 5 bases, the J end by 3 bases, with 11 bases between. CDR3 in amino acids: CASSPGQIYEQYF. The sequenced CDR3 bases are TGTGCTAGCAGTCCGGGACAAATCTATGAACAGTAC.

This clone was seen a few times. Gene names follow the mouse nomenclature. The observed sequence ends 1 residue before the CDR3 terminus, with the missing tail filled in from the germline J gene. The V gene is TRBV16, the J gene TRBJ1-2; 8 positions match TRBD1. CDR1 is SGHSA, CDR2 FRNQAP, per germline. The trim removed 1 base at V and 4 bases at J, leaving 2 bases unmatched. The CDR3 sequence is 14 residues long. CDR3 bases read: TGTGCAAGCAGCTTAGGGACAGGGATCTCCGACTACACC. This sequence encodes CASSLGTGISDYT. The whole CDR3 reads CASSLGTGISDYTF.

This clone was recorded only once. Germline and genes: mouse. The CDR3 is cut off 1 residue early in the read; its end comes from the germline J gene. The V gene is TRBV29, the J gene TRBJ1-4; 8 bases are shared with TRBD1. Losses at the gene ends were 5 bases for V and 4 bases for J; bases not matched to a gene: 3. Germline V gene data show CDR1 as MSHET and CDR2 as SYDVDS. The CDR3 has 14 residues. CDR3 loop: CASSPGGGNERLFF. CDR3 DNA (partial): TGTGCTAGCAGTCCAGGGGGCGGCAACGAAAGATTATTT.

On this clone itself: Gene names follow the mouse nomenclature. The read is 1 residue too short to cover the CDR3 end, so that end is filled in from the germline J gene. The chain is built from TRBV26 and TRBJ2-4; D may be TRBD2 (6 bases). Trimming stripped 2 bases from V and 0 bases from J, with 9 bases between. The V gene's germline CDR1 is KGHPV and CDR2 FQNQEV (reference sequence). This CDR3 contains 15 residues. The CDR3: CASSLAGTSQNTLYF. Partial CDR3 DNA: TGTGCCAGCAGTCTGGCAGGGACTAGTCAAAACACCTTGTAC.

To note about this clone: Genes and germline are mouse. The DNA ends 1 residue before the CDR3 does, and the rest of the CDR3 is filled in from the germline J gene. The chain has TRBV14 and TRBJ1-1, with a possible D match to TRBD1 (5 bases). V was pared by 4 bases and J by 1 base, with 8 bases between. Germline CDR1 SGHDT, CDR2 FRDEAV. This CDR3 has 13 amino acids. The CDR3 bases that were read are TGTGCCAGCAGTCCCGACAGAAACACAGAAGTCTTC. Its protein is CASSPDRNTEVF. The complete CDR3 sequence is CASSPDRNTEVFF.

Note on this clone: Genes here carry mouse names. The CDR3 extends 1 residue past the end of the read, so its final part is completed from the germline J gene. The V and J genes are TRBV13-1 and TRBJ2-4; D unclear. Trimming pared 1 base from V and 5 bases from J, leaving 8 bases between. Germline lookup yields CDR1 NSHNY and CDR2 SYGAGN. There are 13 residues in the CDR3. This CDR3 is CASSDRVGNTLYF. The CDR3 bases that were read are TGTGCCAGCAGTGATCGGGTGGGAAACACCTTGTAC.

As regards this clone: Gene names are the mouse ones. The read terminates 1 residue before the CDR3 end, so the remaining end is supplied by the germline J gene. This sequence joins TRBV26 and TRBJ1-6; D not certain. TRBJ1-6 is placed among ORFs of uncertain function. CDR3 length: 15 residues. V shed 0 bases and J shed 1 base, with 4 bases lying between them. The germline V gene encodes CDR1 KGHPV and CDR2 FQNQEV (reference sequence). CDR3 DNA, as far as it was read: TGTGCCAGCAGTCTGTCCTTATCCTATAATTCGCCCCTCTAC. Its protein product is CASSLSLSYNSPLY. The whole CDR3 region reads CASSLSLSYNSPLYF.

This clone is labeled medium-sized (0.01 to 0.1%). The gene names given are mouse names. The read comes to an end 1 residue before the CDR3 does, leaving the germline J gene to fill in the end. The chain joins TRBV31 to TRBJ2-7; 9 nucleotides agree with TRBD2. CDR1 and CDR2 from the germline V gene are GKSSPN and SITVG. With V trimmed by 3 bases and J by 0 bases, 0 bases remained unmatched. The CDR3 totals 13 residues. The CDR3 region is CAWSWGGSYEQYF. The part of the CDR3 DNA that was read is TGTGCCTGGAGCTGGGGGGGCTCCTATGAACAGTAC.

Regarding this clone: Mouse germline and gene names are used. Read data end 1 residue before the CDR3 end; the end is taken from the germline J gene. This chain uses TRBV26 with TRBJ1-1, with 7 positions matching TRBD1. V trimming: 4 bases; J trimming: 1 base; junction bases outside the gene matches: 0. Germline-derived CDR1 and CDR2 are KGHPV and FQNQEV (reference sequence). The CDR3 is made up of 13 amino acids. CDR3 DNA (partial): TGTGCCAGCAGTCGGGACAGAAACACAGAAGTCTTC. This encodes CASSRDRNTEVF. The full CDR3 protein reads CASSRDRNTEVFF.

This clone appeared a few times. Mouse germline and gene names are used. The sequenced fragment ends 1 residue before the CDR3 boundary, so the rest is inferred from the germline J gene. The chain combines TRBV13-1 with TRBJ2-5; no reliable D call. The CDR3 extends over 14 amino acids. In germline, CDR1 is NSHNY, CDR2 SYGAGN. V lost 1 base, J lost 0 bases, and 6 bases lay in between. CDR3: CASSDRGNQDTQYF. CDR3 bases read: TGTGCCAGCAGTGATCGGGGTAACCAAGACACCCAGTAC.

This clone was recorded a few times. Mouse gene names and germline throughout. The read ends 1 residue shy of where the CDR3 ends; the end is completed using the germline J gene. This chain uses TRBV26 with TRBJ1-1; no reliable D call. Between the trimmed V and J ends, which lost 5 bases and 1 base, there was a span of 5 bases. The CDR3 is 12 residues long. Germline CDR1 KGHPV, CDR2 FQNQEV (reference sequence). CDR3 amino acids: CASSSGNTEVFF. CDR3 DNA (partial): TGTGCCAGCAGTAGTGGAAACACAGAAGTCTTC.